This TCR beta chain was documented in a study of early stage breast cancer tumors. On the study more broadly: Samples were sequenced at about 9.9-fold average coverage. Whole-study results and caveats: Tumors had about 2.5-fold higher T cell density and higher clonality than adjacent normal breast tissue. Unsorted bulk genomic DNA sequencing lacked pairing and functional marker data.

V lost 5 bases, J lost 5 bases, and 5 bases stayed unmatched. Germline V gene lookup returns CDR1 SGHVS and CDR2 FQNEAQ. The CDR3 length is 14 residues. This clone appeared a single time. The antigen is unknown. Repertoires were generated with immunoSEQ multiplex PCR, while TCRdb's copy carries only in-frame clones and drops some. The sample yields tens of thousands of clones, roughly 80% seen once. The sample taken for sequencing was blood. The source is a person aged 25 to 45 with breast cancer. This chain uses TRBV7-8 with TRBJ2-1; 8 nucleotides align to TRBD2. DNA for the CDR3: TGTGCCAGCAGCCAAGTACTAGCGGACAATGAGCAGTTCTTC. Its protein product is CASSQVLADNEQFF.